The clone carrying this TCR beta chain was detected only a few times. As yet, its antigen is unknown. This sample stems from a study of cytomegalovirus exposure and HLA in healthy donors. PCR involved 60 Vbeta and 13 Jbeta primers. The protocol was immunoSEQ multiplex PCR, while the TCRdb copy is restricted to in-frame clones and leaves out a portion. In the table there are roughly 150,000 clones, about 10% of which are singletons. The V gene end was trimmed by 4 bases and the J gene end by 3 bases; junction bases not matched to a gene: 3. Germline V lookup: CDR1 MRHNA, CDR2 SNTAGT. The CDR3 loop spans 14 amino acids. Study-level findings and limits: According to reports, the classifier identified cytomegalovirus status with high specificity and sensitivity. In a later analysis, specific HLA alleles were associated with 15,000 to 20,000 TCR beta sequences at a 0.05 false discovery rate.

Sample: PBMCs. The chain is built from TRBV6-4 and TRBJ2-3, with 8 bases aligning to TRBD1. The source is a man over 45 in good health and CMV-seronegative. CDR3 loop: CASSVTGGTDTQYF. The CDR3 region has the DNA TGTGCCAGCAGTGTAACAGGGGGAACAGATACGCAGTATTTT.